This TCR beta chain was observed in a study of shared clonotypes between healthy human individuals. Deep-level running was used for the assay. Clones were read by immunoSEQ multiplex PCR, and TCRdb kept only the in-frame ones, dropping some. Among some 900,000 clones listed, 60% to 85% were seen once. V gave up 7 bases and J gave up 9 bases, with 25 bases separating them. Germline CDR1 MNHEY, CDR2 SMNVEV (reference sequence). CDR3 length: 17 amino acids. Sequenced material: memory CD4+ T cells sorted from blood. Subset described: CD45RA-negative fraction. J is TRBJ1-6 and V is TRBV27; D uncertain. This receptor was identified in a young man in good health. Here the CDR3 reads CASTNGPVGRGSSPLHF. In nucleotides, the CDR3 is TGTGCCAGCACCAACGGACCAGTCGGGAGAGGGTCTTCACCCCTCCACTTT.